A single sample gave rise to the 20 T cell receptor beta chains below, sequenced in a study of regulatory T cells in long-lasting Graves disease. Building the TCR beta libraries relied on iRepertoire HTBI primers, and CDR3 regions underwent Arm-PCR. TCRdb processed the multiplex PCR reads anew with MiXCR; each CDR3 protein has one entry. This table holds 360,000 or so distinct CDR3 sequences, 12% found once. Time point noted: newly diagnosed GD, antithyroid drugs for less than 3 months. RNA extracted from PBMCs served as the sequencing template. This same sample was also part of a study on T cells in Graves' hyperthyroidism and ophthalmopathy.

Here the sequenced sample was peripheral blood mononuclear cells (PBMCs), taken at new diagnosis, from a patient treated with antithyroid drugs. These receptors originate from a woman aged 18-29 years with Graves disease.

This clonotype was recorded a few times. This CDR3 is CASSIQGPNEQFF. The CDR3 DNA follows: TGTGCCAGTAGTATTCAGGGACCCAATGAGCAGTTCTTC. The V and J genes are TRBV19 and TRBJ2-1; D is perhaps TRBD1 or TRBD2 (5 bases each). The CDR3 loop spans 13 amino acids. The V end lost 3 bases, the J end lost 6 bases, and 9 bases lay between the germline ends. Germline loops: CDR1 LNHDA, CDR2 SQIVND (reference sequence).

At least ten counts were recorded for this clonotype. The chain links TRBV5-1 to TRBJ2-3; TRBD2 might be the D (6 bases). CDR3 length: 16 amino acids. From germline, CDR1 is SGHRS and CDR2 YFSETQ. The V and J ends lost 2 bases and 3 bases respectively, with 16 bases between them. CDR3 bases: TGCGCCAGCAGCTTACCCCGGGACTCGACAACAGATACGCAGTATTTT. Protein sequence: CASSLPRDSTTDTQYF.

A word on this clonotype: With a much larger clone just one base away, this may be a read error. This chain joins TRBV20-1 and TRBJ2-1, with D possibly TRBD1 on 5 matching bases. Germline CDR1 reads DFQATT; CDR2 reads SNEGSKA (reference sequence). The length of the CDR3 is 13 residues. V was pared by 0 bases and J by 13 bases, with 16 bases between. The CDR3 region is CSARETDQETQFF. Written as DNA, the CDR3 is TGCAGTGCTAGAGAGACAGACCAAGAGACCCAGTTCTTC.

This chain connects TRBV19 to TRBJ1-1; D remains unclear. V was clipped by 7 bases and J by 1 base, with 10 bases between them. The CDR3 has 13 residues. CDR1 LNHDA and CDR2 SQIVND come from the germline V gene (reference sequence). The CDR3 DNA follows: TGTGCCAGTACCGACCCATCGAACACTGAAGCTTTCTTT. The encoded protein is CASTDPSNTEAFF.

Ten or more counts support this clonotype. CDR3 bases: TGTGCCAGCAGCCAACCCTATCGGCTCGGTGAGCAGTTCTTC. It translates to CASSQPYRLGEQFF. This chain connects TRBV16 to TRBJ2-1, with D unclear. In germline, CDR1 is KGHSY, CDR2 FQNENV. Trimming stripped 2 bases from V and 9 bases from J, with 14 bases between. CDR3 length equals 14 residues.

The CDR3 bases are TGCAGCGTGGGATCCGGGACTAGCGGTCACACCGGGGAGCTGTTTTTT. Amino acid sequence: CSVGSGTSGHTGELFF. The chain joins TRBV29-1 to TRBJ2-2, with 11 bases lining up with TRBD2. The V gene end was trimmed by 6 bases and the J gene end by 3 bases; junction bases not matched to a gene: 9. CDR1 and CDR2 from the germline V gene are SQVTM and ANQGSEA. This CDR3 contains 16 residues.

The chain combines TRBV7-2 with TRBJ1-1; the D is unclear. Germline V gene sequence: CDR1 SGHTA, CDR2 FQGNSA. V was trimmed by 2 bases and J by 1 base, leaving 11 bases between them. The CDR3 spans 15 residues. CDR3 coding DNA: TGTGCCAGCAGCTTAACCCCCGGGGAGAACACTGAAGCTTTCTTT. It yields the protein CASSLTPGENTEAFF.

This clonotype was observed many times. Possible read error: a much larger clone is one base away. In nucleotides, the CDR3 is TGTGCCAGCAGCCCGGACAGCTACTATGGCTACACCTTC. Residues: CASSPDSYYGYTF. The chain has TRBV6-1 and TRBJ1-2, with a possible D match to TRBD1 (6 bases). The V and J ends lost 6 bases and 3 bases respectively, with 11 bases between them. CDR1 is MNHNS and CDR2 is SASEGT in the germline V gene. The CDR3 consists of 13 residues.

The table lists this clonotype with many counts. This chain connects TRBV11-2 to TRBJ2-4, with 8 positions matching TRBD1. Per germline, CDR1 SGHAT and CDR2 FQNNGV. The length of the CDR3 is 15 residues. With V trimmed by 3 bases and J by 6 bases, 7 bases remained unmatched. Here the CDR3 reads CASSFYAGTGNIQYF. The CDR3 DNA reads TGTGCCAGCAGCTTCTACGCAGGGACAGGAAACATTCAGTACTTC.

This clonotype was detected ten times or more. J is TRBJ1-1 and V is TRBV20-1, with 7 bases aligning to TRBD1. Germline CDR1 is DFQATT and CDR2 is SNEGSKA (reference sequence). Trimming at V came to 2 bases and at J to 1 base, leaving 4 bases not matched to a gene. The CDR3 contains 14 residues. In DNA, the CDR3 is TGCAGTGCTAGAAAAGGACAGGCGAACACTGAAGCTTTCTTT. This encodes CSARKGQANTEAFF.

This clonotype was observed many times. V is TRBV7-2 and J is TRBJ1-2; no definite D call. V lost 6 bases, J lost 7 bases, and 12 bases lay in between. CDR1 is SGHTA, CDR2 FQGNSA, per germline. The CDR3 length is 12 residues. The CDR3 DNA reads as TGTGCCAGCAGATACACCCGGGGTGGCTACACCTTC. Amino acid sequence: CASRYTRGGYTF. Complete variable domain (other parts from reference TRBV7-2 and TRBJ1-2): GAGVSQSPSNKVTEKGKDVELRCDPISGHTALYWYRQSLGQGLEFLIYFQGNSAPDKSGLPSDRFSAERTGGSVSTLTIQRTQQEDSAVYLCASRYTRGGYTFGSGTRLTVV.

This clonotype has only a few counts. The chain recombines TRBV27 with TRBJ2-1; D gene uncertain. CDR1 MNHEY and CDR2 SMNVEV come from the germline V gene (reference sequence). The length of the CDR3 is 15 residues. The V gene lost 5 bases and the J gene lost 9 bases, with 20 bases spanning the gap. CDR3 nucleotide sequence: TGTGCCAGCAGTGAGCTAACATCAACACCCGTTGAGCAGTTCTTC. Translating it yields CASSELTSTPVEQFF.

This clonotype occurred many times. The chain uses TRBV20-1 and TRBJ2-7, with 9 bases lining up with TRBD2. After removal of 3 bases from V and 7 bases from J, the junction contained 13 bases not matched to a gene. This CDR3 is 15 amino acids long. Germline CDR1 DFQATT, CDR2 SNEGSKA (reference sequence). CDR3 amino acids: CSASEAGGLHEEQYF. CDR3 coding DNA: TGCAGTGCTAGTGAAGCGGGAGGTCTCCACGAGGAGCAGTACTTC.

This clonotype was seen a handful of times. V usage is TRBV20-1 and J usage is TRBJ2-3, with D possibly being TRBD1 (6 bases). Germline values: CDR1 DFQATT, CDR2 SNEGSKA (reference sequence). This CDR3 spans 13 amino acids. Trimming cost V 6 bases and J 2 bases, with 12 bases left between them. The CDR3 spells CSATGSLTDTQYF. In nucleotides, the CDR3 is TGCAGTGCCACAGGGTCCCTCACAGATACGCAGTATTTT.

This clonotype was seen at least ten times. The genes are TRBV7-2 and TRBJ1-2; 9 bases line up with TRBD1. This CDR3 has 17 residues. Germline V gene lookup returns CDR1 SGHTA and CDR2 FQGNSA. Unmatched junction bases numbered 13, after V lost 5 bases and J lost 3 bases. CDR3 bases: TGTGCCAGCAGCCTTCGACAGGGGGGAGTCGGTGACTATGGCTACACCTTC. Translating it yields CASSLRQGGVGDYGYTF.

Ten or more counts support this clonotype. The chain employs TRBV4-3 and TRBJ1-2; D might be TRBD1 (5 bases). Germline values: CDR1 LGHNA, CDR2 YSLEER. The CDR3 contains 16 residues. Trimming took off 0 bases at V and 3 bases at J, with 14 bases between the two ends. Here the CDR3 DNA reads TGCGCCAGCAGCCAAGATACGAGGGGAATCTACTATGGCTACACCTTC. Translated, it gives CASSQDTRGIYYGYTF.

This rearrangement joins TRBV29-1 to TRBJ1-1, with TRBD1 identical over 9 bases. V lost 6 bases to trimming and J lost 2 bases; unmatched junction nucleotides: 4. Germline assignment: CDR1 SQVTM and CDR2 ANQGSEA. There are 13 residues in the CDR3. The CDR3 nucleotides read TGCAGCGTGGGACAGGGAATAAACACTGAAGCTTTCTTT. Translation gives CSVGQGINTEAFF.

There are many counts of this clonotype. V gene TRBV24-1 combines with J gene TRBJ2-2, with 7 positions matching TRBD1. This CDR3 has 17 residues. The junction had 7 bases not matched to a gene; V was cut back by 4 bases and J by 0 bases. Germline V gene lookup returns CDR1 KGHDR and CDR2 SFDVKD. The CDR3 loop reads CATSDHRQGSNTGELFF. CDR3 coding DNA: TGTGCCACCAGTGACCATAGACAGGGATCGAACACCGGGGAGCTGTTTTTT.

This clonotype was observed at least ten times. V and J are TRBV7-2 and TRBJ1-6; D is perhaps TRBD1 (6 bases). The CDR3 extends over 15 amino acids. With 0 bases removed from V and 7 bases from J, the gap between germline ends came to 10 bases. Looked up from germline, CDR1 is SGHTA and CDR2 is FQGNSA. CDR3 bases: TGTGCCAGCAGCTTAGCGGGACAACGGAATTCACCCCTCCACTTT. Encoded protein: CASSLAGQRNSPLHF.

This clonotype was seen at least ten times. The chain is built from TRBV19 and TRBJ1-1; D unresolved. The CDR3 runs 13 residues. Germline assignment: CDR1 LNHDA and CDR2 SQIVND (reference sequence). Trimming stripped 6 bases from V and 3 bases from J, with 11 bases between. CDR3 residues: CASRQGTYTEAFF. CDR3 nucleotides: TGTGCCAGTAGGCAAGGTACGTACACTGAAGCTTTCTTT. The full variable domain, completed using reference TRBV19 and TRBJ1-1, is DGGITQSPKYLFRKEGQNVTLSCEQNLNHDAMYWYRQDPGQGLRLIYYSQIVNDFQKGDIAEGYSVSREKKESFPLTVTSAQKNPTAFYLCASRQGTYTEAFFGQGTRLTVV.